These 10 T cell receptor beta chains were all obtained from the same sample, sequenced in a study of blood T cells in healthy people across ages. For the second PCR, which ran for about 7 to 11 cycles, a sample-barcoded 5' primer and a J-beta primer mix were used. TCRdb independently ran MiXCR on the 5' RACE reads; one entry per CDR3 protein. This table holds some 790,000 distinct CDR3 sequences, roughly 26% found once. The sequenced sample was blood. The receptors were gathered from a woman at least 80 years old in good health.

Regarding this clonotype: The CDR3 end shows no conserved phenylalanine or tryptophan, and so a read error is likely. V gene TRBV12-3 or TRBV12-4 combines with J gene TRBJ2-3; D is unresolved. The CDR3 length is 15 residues. CDR3 residues: CASSFGSARTDAQYS. CDR3 sequence (DNA): TGTGCCAGCAGTTTCGGCAGCGCTAGAACAGATGCGCAGTATTCT.

The gene calls are TRBV11-3 and TRBJ2-3; D might be TRBD2 (5 bases). Germline loops: CDR1 SGHNT, CDR2 YENEEA. This CDR3 comprises 12 residues. V gave up 5 bases and J gave up 8 bases, with 11 bases separating them. CDR3 residues: CASSRKEATQYF. In nucleotides, the CDR3 is TGTGCCAGCAGCCGGAAGGAGGCTACGCAGTATTTT.

This clonotype appeared many times. This rearrangement joins TRBV6-6 to TRBJ2-1; TRBD2 matches 7 bases. The V gene end was trimmed by 8 bases and the J gene end by 3 bases; junction bases not matched to a gene: 4. This CDR3 region has 13 residues. Germline-derived CDR1 and CDR2 are MNHNY and SVGAGI (reference sequence). CDR3 sequence reads: CASRSGDYNEQFF. The CDR3 DNA reads as TGTGCCAGCCGGAGCGGGGACTACAATGAGCAGTTCTTC.

The V call is TRBV3-1, the J call TRBJ2-1; D is possibly TRBD1 (6 bases). The CDR3 has 14 residues. V shed 1 base and J shed 13 bases, with 17 bases lying between them. Germline V gene sequence: CDR1 LGHDT, CDR2 YNNKEL (reference sequence). The CDR3 coding sequence is TGTGCCAGCAGCCAAGTAGGTGGGGGCGAGACCCAGTTCTTC. Amino acids: CASSQVGGGETQFF.

This clonotype was detected many times. The chain uses TRBV20-1 and TRBJ2-4; perhaps TRBD1 as D (6 bases). This CDR3 comprises 17 residues. V gave up 0 bases and J gave up 1 base, with 16 bases separating them. Germline V CDR1 and CDR2: DFQATT, SNEGSKA (reference sequence). CDR3 residues: CSARDPRKGDAKNIQYF. The CDR3 coding sequence is TGCAGTGCTAGAGATCCCCGGAAGGGGGATGCCAAAAACATTCAGTACTTC.

The chain carries TRBV20-1 and TRBJ1-4; D possibly corresponds to TRBD1 (5 bases). Deletions cut 7 bases from V and 0 bases from J, with 15 bases between. Germline CDR1 is DFQATT and CDR2 is SNEGSKA (reference sequence). This CDR3 is 15 amino acids long. The CDR3 DNA is TGCAGTGTTAGGGGAGGGTTTTCAACTAATGAAAAACTGTTTTTT. Protein product: CSVRGGFSTNEKLFF.

This clonotype was detected many times. The rearrangement uses TRBV7-2 and TRBJ1-2; D possibly corresponds to TRBD1 (5 bases). This CDR3 has 12 amino acids. V lost 6 bases and J 6 bases, leaving 11 bases between the germline ends. Germline V gives CDR1 SGHTA, CDR2 FQGNSA. The CDR3 sequence: CASSGGRNGYTF. In DNA form, the CDR3 reads TGTGCCAGCAGTGGGGGACGGAATGGCTACACCTTC.

This clonotype was recorded a few times. A read error is possible here, since a much larger clone lies one base away. The genes are TRBV6-2 or TRBV6-3 and TRBJ2-1; no definite D call. This CDR3 is 14 amino acids long. Looked up from germline, CDR1 is MNHEY and CDR2 is SVGEGT. CDR3 protein: CATASSGSCNEQFF. DNA of the CDR3: TGTGCCACCGCCTCGTCCGGCTCCTGCAATGAGCAGTTCTTC.

This clonotype has just a few counts. Being one base from a much bigger clone, this may be a read error. The V gene is TRBV6-2 or TRBV6-3, the J gene TRBJ2-5; D unclear. From germline, CDR1 is MNHEY and CDR2 SVGEGT. CDR3 length: 13 residues. The DNA of the CDR3 is TGTGCCGGCAGTTACGGGCACCAAGAGACCCAGTACTTC. Residues: CAGSYGHQETQYF.

This clonotype occurred many times. The J gene is TRBJ2-3, the V gene TRBV6-2 or TRBV6-3; 7 nucleotides line up with TRBD2. The ends lost 6 bases at V and 6 bases at J; junction bases unmatched: 9. The CDR3 sequence is 14 residues long. The germline V gene encodes CDR1 MNHEY and CDR2 SVGEGT. The CDR3 reads CASRSAGVADTQYF. CDR3 nucleotides: TGTGCCAGCAGATCCGCGGGGGTCGCCGATACGCAGTATTTT.